Listed here is a single T cell receptor beta chain. TCRdb passed the RT-PCR reads through MiXCR, listing each CDR3 protein once. This table has about 680,000 distinct CDR3 sequences, over 12% appearing once. V was clipped by 2 bases and J by 6 bases; unmatched bases: 5. The CDR3 is 15 amino acids. The germline V gene encodes CDR1 LGHDT and CDR2 YNNKEL (reference sequence). Sequenced sample: memory CD4+ T cells from blood. This chain uses TRBV3-1 with TRBJ2-1; 9 bases map to TRBD1. The source is a female donor in good health, serving as a healthy control. The CDR3 nucleotides are TGTGCCAGCAGCCAACTCCTGGGACAGGGCAATGAGCAGTTCTTC. Protein product: CASSQLLGQGNEQFF.